One and the same sample provided the 26 T cell receptor beta chains below, sequenced in a study of OX40 agonist ivuxolimab in advanced cancers. Here immunoSEQ multiplex PCR was the method, and the copy in TCRdb shows in-frame clones only, minus some. The sample holds 20,000 to 30,000 clones; under 85% are singletons and the top ten take 9.5% to 15%. The input for sequencing was CD4+ or CD8+ T cells sorted from blood, taken in a trial of the OX40 agonist ivuxolimab. The receptors originated from an adult with an advanced solid tumor such as melanoma, head and neck, liver or kidney cancer.

The chain has TRBV7-3 and TRBJ2-5, with D possibly matching TRBD2 (6 bases). The CDR3 is made up of 13 amino acids. The V gene lost 1 base and the J gene lost 5 bases, with 8 bases spanning the gap. CDR1 is SGHTA, CDR2 FQGTGA, per germline. The CDR3 DNA reads as TGTGCCAGCAGCTTAAGGGACTGGGAGACCCAGTACTTC. Its translation: CASSLRDWETQYF.

The V gene is TRBV5-1, the J gene TRBJ2-3; 12 nucleotides line up with TRBD2. The V gene end was trimmed by 1 base and the J gene end by 0 bases; junction bases not matched to a gene: 6. Germline V gene data show CDR1 as SGHRS and CDR2 as YFSETQ. This CDR3 comprises 18 residues. The CDR3 is CASSLRASGGDSTDTQYF. The CDR3 coding sequence is TGCGCCAGCAGCTTGCGGGCTAGCGGGGGGGATAGCACAGATACGCAGTATTTT. Drawing the rest from reference TRBV5-1 and TRBJ2-3, the complete variable domain is KAGVTQTPRYLIKTRGQQVTLSCSPISGHRSVSWYQQTPGQGLQFLFEYFSETQRNKGNFPGRFSGRQFSNSRSEMNVSTLELGDSALYLCASSLRASGGDSTDTQYFGPGTRLTVL.

The gene calls are TRBV7-6 and TRBJ2-1; the D gene is possibly TRBD2 (7 bases). Germline V gives CDR1 SGHVS, CDR2 FNYEAQ. This CDR3 region has 14 residues. Trimming pared 0 bases from V and 6 bases from J, leaving 9 bases between. Here the CDR3 DNA reads TGTGCCAGCAGCTTAGCGGGGGGGCTCAATGAGCAGTTCTTC. Translation gives CASSLAGGLNEQFF.

This clone has just one count. The gene calls are TRBV15 and TRBJ1-5; 10 nucleotides align to TRBD1. CDR1 and CDR2 from the germline V gene are LNHNV and YYDKDF (reference sequence). There are 16 residues in the CDR3. Losses at the gene ends were 5 bases for V and 4 bases for J; bases not matched to a gene: 8. Written as DNA, the CDR3 is TGTGCCACCAGCTCAGGACAGGGGGTTCGTAATCAGCCCCAGCATTTT. Translating it yields CATSSGQGVRNQPQHF.

The chain combines TRBV28 with TRBJ2-1; D is unclear. The CDR3 contains 12 residues. CDR1 and CDR2 from the germline V gene are MDHEN and SYDVKM. Trimming shortened V by 4 bases and J by 8 bases, and 9 bases separated the two germline ends. The CDR3 is CASSSTVYEQFF. CDR3 DNA: TGTGCCAGCAGTTCAACTGTCTATGAGCAGTTCTTC.

The gene calls are TRBV4-1 and TRBJ1-2, with no clear D. Trimming stripped 4 bases from V and 0 bases from J, with 21 bases between. Germline CDR1 MGHRA, CDR2 YSYEKL. This CDR3 is built from 18 residues. CDR3 sequence reads: CASSPTEPSRRANYGYTF. Here the CDR3 DNA reads TGCGCCAGCAGCCCAACGGAACCCAGCCGTCGCGCTAACTATGGCTACACCTTC.

The genes are TRBV5-4 and TRBJ1-1, with D tentatively TRBD1 (5 bases). Looked up from germline, CDR1 is SGHNT and CDR2 is YYREEE (reference sequence). Trimming stripped 2 bases from V and 5 bases from J, with 13 bases between. The CDR3 runs to 14 residues. CDR3 loop: CASSFEGRLTEAFF. For the CDR3, the DNA is TGTGCCAGCAGCTTCGAGGGGCGGTTGACTGAAGCTTTCTTT.

V gene TRBV4-1 combines with J gene TRBJ1-5; possibly TRBD1 for D (5 bases). The V gene's germline CDR1 is MGHRA and CDR2 YSYEKL. The CDR3 is made up of 14 amino acids. V was clipped by 4 bases and J by 0 bases, with 7 bases between them. The CDR3 loop is CASSPGHSNQPQHF. As DNA, the CDR3 is TGCGCCAGCAGCCCTGGACATAGCAATCAGCCCCAGCATTTT.

The CDR3 nucleotides read TGTGCCATCAGCCCGAATCAGGGGGATAACACTGAAGCTTTCTTT. Protein: CAISPNQGDNTEAFF. This chain joins TRBV10-3 and TRBJ1-1; 7 nucleotides agree with TRBD1. This CDR3 has 15 residues. Germline V CDR1 and CDR2: ENHRY, SYGVKD. The V and J ends lost 6 bases and 2 bases, in that order; junction bases with no gene match: 9.

This clone has only a few counts. This chain connects TRBV6-6 to TRBJ1-4, with 10 bases identical to TRBD1. The CDR3 has 15 residues. Per the germline V gene, CDR1 is MNHNY and CDR2 is SVGAGI (reference sequence). V was clipped by 3 bases and J by 8 bases; unmatched bases: 6. The CDR3 region has the DNA TGTGCCAGCAGTTATGACAGGGGGCGGTGGGAAAAACTGTTTTTT. Residues: CASSYDRGRWEKLFF.

The chain uses TRBV7-9 and TRBJ1-2; D uncertain. Germline-derived CDR1 and CDR2 are SEHNR and FQNEAQ (reference sequence). V was shortened by 6 bases and J by 4 bases, with 15 bases between the two germline ends. The CDR3 has 14 amino acids. CDR3 bases: TGTGCCAGCAGTCCCACAACAATTTCCTATGGCTACACCTTC. This sequence encodes CASSPTTISYGYTF.

V gene TRBV19 combines with J gene TRBJ2-3; D gene ambiguous. V lost 6 bases and J 0 bases, leaving 10 bases between the germline ends. The CDR3 has 14 residues. Germline assignment: CDR1 LNHDA and CDR2 SQIVND (reference sequence). The CDR3 bases are TGTGCCAGTAGGGACGGCCCTAGCACAGATACGCAGTATTTT. Protein sequence: CASRDGPSTDTQYF.

The chain couples TRBV11-2 to TRBJ1-3; D gene unclear. CDR3 size: 13 residues. Trimming left V 5 bases short and J 4 bases short, with 9 bases between. Germline V gene lookup returns CDR1 SGHAT and CDR2 FQNNGV. The CDR3 nucleotides are TGTGCCAGCAGCACCCAAGGGGGAAACACCATATATTTT. It yields the protein CASSTQGGNTIYF.

CDR3 in amino acids: CASSRGGQEVYEQYF. The CDR3 DNA reads TGTGCCAGCAGCAGAGGAGGACAGGAGGTCTACGAGCAGTACTTC. The chain uses TRBV11-1 and TRBJ2-5, with TRBD1 matching 7 bases. The DNA end lines up better with TRBJ2-7; the J call may be wrong. Germline V CDR1 and CDR2: SGHAT, FQDESV (reference sequence). The CDR3 runs to 15 residues.

The CDR3 is CASRFLRGHNTEAFF. The CDR3 nucleotides are TGTGCCAGCAGATTTCTGAGGGGCCATAACACTGAAGCTTTCTTT. The chain links TRBV27 to TRBJ1-1, with D possibly matching TRBD1 (5 bases). With 6 bases removed from V and 2 bases from J, the gap between germline ends came to 16 bases. The CDR3 loop spans 15 amino acids. Germline CDR1 is MNHEY and CDR2 is SMNVEV (reference sequence).

The chain has TRBV11-3 and TRBJ2-1; D may correspond to TRBD1 or TRBD2 (5 bases each). The CDR3 sequence is 16 residues long. Germline CDR1 SGHNT, CDR2 YENEEA. Trimming stripped 4 bases from V and 5 bases from J, with 18 bases between. CDR3: CASSSEGTIINNEQFF. The CDR3 bases are TGTGCCAGCAGCTCAGAAGGGACCATTATAAACAATGAGCAGTTCTTC.

There are a few counts of this clone. The CDR3 DNA sequence: TGTGCCAGCTCAGAGTCCTACGAGCAGTACTTC. It codes for CASSESYEQYF. The chain is built from TRBV18 and TRBJ2-7, with D uncertain. Germline assignment: CDR1 KGHSH and CDR2 LQKENI. Trimming took off 5 bases at V and 1 base at J, with 3 bases between the two ends. The CDR3 is 11 residues long.

This clone was picked up one time. The chain joins TRBV14 to TRBJ2-2, with 8 positions matching TRBD2. Per germline, CDR1 SGHDN and CDR2 FVKESK. This CDR3 has 16 amino acids. The trim removed 2 bases at V and 2 bases at J, leaving 4 bases unmatched. The CDR3 DNA reads TGTGCCAGCAGCCAACAGCGGACTAGCAACACCGGGGAGCTGTTTTTT. Its protein product is CASSQQRTSNTGELFF.

The table lists this clone with a few counts. CDR3 nucleotides: TGTGCCAGCAGCTCGGACAGGGGTTCTCCGAACACTGAAGCTTTCTTT. Translated, it gives CASSSDRGSPNTEAFF. The chain carries TRBV5-6 and TRBJ1-1; 9 positions agree with TRBD1. Per the germline V gene, CDR1 is SGHDT and CDR2 is YYEEEE. The CDR3 is 16 residues long. With V trimmed by 3 bases and J by 1 base, 7 bases remained unmatched.

Here the CDR3 DNA reads TGTGCCAGCAGTTTAATTGGGCAGTCTTATAGCAATCAGCCCCAGCATTTT. Amino acids: CASSLIGQSYSNQPQHF. The J gene is TRBJ1-5, the V gene TRBV28, with no clear D. Germline-derived CDR1 and CDR2 are MDHEN and SYDVKM. The CDR3 contains 17 residues. Trimming took 2 bases from V and 0 from J, leaving 14 bases between them.

In its sample, this clone was seen a few times. V gene TRBV25-1 combines with J gene TRBJ2-3; either TRBD1 or TRBD2 may fit D (5 bases each). The V and J ends lost 5 bases and 8 bases respectively, with 8 bases between them. CDR3 length equals 11 residues. Germline assignment: CDR1 MGHDK and CDR2 SYGVNS. CDR3 DNA: TGTGCCAGCAGTCCTGGGGGTACGCAGTATTTT. This codes for CASSPGGTQYF.

In its sample, this clone was seen a few times. V and J are TRBV4-1 and TRBJ1-5; 7 nucleotides line up with TRBD1. The junction had 8 bases not matched to a gene; V was cut back by 4 bases and J by 5 bases. Germline CDR1 is MGHRA and CDR2 is YSYEKL. CDR3 size: 15 residues. The CDR3 reads CASSLRQGPDQPQHF. The CDR3 DNA is TGCGCCAGCAGCCTAAGACAGGGTCCCGATCAGCCCCAGCATTTT.

This clone is labeled medium-sized. The chain combines TRBV9 with TRBJ1-1, with D unclear. The CDR3 is 13 amino acids. The ends were cut back, 0 bases at V and 6 bases at J, with 9 bases in the middle. Per the germline V gene, CDR1 is SGDLS and CDR2 is YYNGEE. The CDR3 region has the DNA TGTGCCAGCAGCGTAGAAGGGCCGGCTGAAGCTTTCTTT. Amino acid sequence: CASSVEGPAEAFF.

The CDR3 region is CASQNRATNEKLFF. In DNA form, the CDR3 reads TGTGCCAGCCAGAACAGGGCAACTAATGAAAAACTGTTTTTT. The chain links TRBV6-5 to TRBJ1-4; D is possibly TRBD1 (6 bases). The CDR3 totals 14 residues. In germline, CDR1 is MNHEY, CDR2 SVGAGI. Trimming removed 8 bases from V and 0 bases from J, with 10 bases in between.

V usage is TRBV18 and J usage is TRBJ1-5, with D maybe TRBD1 (6 bases). Germline V gives CDR1 KGHSH, CDR2 LQKENI. The CDR3 loop spans 15 amino acids. The germline V and J ends were trimmed by 5 bases and 0 bases, with 11 bases remaining between them. CDR3 sequence: CASSADSPSNQPQHF. The CDR3 DNA follows: TGTGCCAGCTCAGCGGACAGCCCTAGCAATCAGCCCCAGCATTTT.

This clone was seen more than once but under ten times. CDR3 protein: CASSSPAGANVLTF. CDR3 sequence (DNA): TGTGCCAGCAGCTCCCCCGCTGGGGCCAACGTCCTGACTTTC. The chain employs TRBV7-6 and TRBJ2-6, with D unclear. Germline V lookup: CDR1 SGHVS, CDR2 FNYEAQ. Trimming pared 4 bases from V and 2 bases from J, leaving 6 bases between. The CDR3 covers 14 residues.